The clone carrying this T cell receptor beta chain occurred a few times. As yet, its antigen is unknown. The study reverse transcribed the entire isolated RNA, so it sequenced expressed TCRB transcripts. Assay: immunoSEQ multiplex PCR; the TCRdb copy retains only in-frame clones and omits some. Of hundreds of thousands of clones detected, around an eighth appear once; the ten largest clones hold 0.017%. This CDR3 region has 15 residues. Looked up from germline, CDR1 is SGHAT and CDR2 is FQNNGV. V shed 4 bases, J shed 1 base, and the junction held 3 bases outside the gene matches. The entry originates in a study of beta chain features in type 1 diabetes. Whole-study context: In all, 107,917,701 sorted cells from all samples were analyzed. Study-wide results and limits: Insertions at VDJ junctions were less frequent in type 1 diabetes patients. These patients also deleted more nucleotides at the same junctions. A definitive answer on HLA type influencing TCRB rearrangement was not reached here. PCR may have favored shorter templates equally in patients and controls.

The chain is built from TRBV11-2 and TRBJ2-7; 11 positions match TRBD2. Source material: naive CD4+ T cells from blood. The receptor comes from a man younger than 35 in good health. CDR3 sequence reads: CASSSLAGGSYEQYF. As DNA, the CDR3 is TGTGCCAGCAGCTCCCTAGCGGGAGGTTCCTACGAGCAGTACTTC.